What follows are 13 T cell receptor beta chains derived from one specimen sequenced in a study of regulatory T cells in long-lasting Graves disease. Investigators prepared the TCR beta libraries by applying iRepertoire HTBI primers and Arm-PCR of CDR3 regions. Using its own MiXCR run on the multiplex PCR reads, TCRdb lists one record per CDR3 protein. The sample has around 250,000 distinct CDR3 sequences; 20% to 25% are singletons. The time point: newly diagnosed GD, antithyroid drugs for less than 3 months. The TCR library was made from RNA that had been extracted from PBMCs in TRIzol. The sample consisted of peripheral blood mononuclear cells (PBMCs), taken at new diagnosis, from a patient treated with antithyroid drugs. These receptors all stem from a female donor with Graves disease.

The chain links TRBV19 to TRBJ1-2; D is undetermined. CDR3 length: 13 amino acids. V was trimmed by 6 bases and J by 4 bases, leaving 12 bases between them. Germline CDR1 is LNHDA and CDR2 is SQIVND (reference sequence). The CDR3 region has the DNA TGTGCCAGTAGAGTGGTAGGCCCCTATGGCTACACCTTC. It encodes CASRVVGPYGYTF.

The chain carries TRBV7-3 and TRBJ2-5; TRBD2 might be the D (6 bases). Trimming left V 5 bases short and J 2 bases short, with 12 bases between. This CDR3 contains 14 residues. Germline CDR1 and CDR2: SGHTA and FQGTGA. The CDR3 DNA reads TGTGCCAGCAGCCCAGAGGCGGGGCAAGAGACCCAGTACTTC. Translated: CASSPEAGQETQYF.

The V gene is TRBV5-4, the J gene TRBJ2-7, with D tentatively TRBD2 (6 bases). There are 15 residues in the CDR3. The V end lost 0 bases, the J end lost 2 bases, and 12 bases lay between the germline ends. Germline V lookup: CDR1 SGHNT, CDR2 YYREEE (reference sequence). The chain's CDR3 is CASSLGSGRPYEQYF. In DNA form, the CDR3 reads TGTGCCAGCAGCTTGGGTTCTGGGAGGCCCTACGAGCAGTACTTC.

This clonotype was counted many times. J is TRBJ2-2 and V is TRBV11-2; TRBD1 aligns across 8 bases. The CDR3 is 16 residues long. Losses at the gene ends were 4 bases for V and 1 base for J; bases not matched to a gene: 5. Germline lookup yields CDR1 SGHAT and CDR2 FQNNGV. CDR3 residues: CASSSSGTGNTGELFF. The CDR3 DNA follows: TGTGCCAGCAGCTCCTCCGGGACAGGGAACACCGGGGAGCTGTTTTTT.

The chain joins TRBV15 to TRBJ1-5, with unresolved D. V was shortened by 0 bases and J by 3 bases, with 9 bases between the two germline ends. Germline CDR1 reads LNHNV; CDR2 reads YYDKDF (reference sequence). The CDR3 is 15 amino acids. CDR3 sequence (DNA): TGTGCCACCAGCAGAGATTGGGGAAACAATCAGCCCCAGCATTTT. Its translation: CATSRDWGNNQPQHF.

Only a few counts were recorded for this clonotype. The chain employs TRBV9 and TRBJ1-5; 9 bases agree with TRBD1. V was clipped by 4 bases and J by 8 bases; unmatched bases: 7. The CDR3 covers 14 residues. Germline V gene lookup returns CDR1 SGDLS and CDR2 YYNGEE. Written as DNA, the CDR3 is TGTGCCAGCAGCCCGGGACAGGGTAGGGAGCCCCAGCATTTT. It specifies CASSPGQGREPQHF. Full variable domain (outside the CDR3, taken from reference TRBV9 and TRBJ1-5): DSGVTQTPKHLITATGQRVTLRCSPRSGDLSVYWYQQSLDQGLQFLIQYYNGEERAKGNILERFSAQQFPDLHSELNLSSLELGDSALYFCASSPGQGREPQHFGDGTRLSIL.

This clonotype was counted ten times or more. V gene TRBV11-2 combines with J gene TRBJ1-4; TRBD1 aligns across 9 bases. Trimming took 5 bases from V and 4 from J; bases not matched to a gene: 5. Germline V lookup: CDR1 SGHAT, CDR2 FQNNGV. This CDR3 comprises 15 residues. CDR3 bases: TGTGCCAGCAGCACAGGGGACAGGGATAATGAAAAACTGTTTTTT. It codes for CASSTGDRDNEKLFF.

This chain links TRBV7-3 with TRBJ1-1; 8 positions agree with TRBD1. CDR1 is SGHTA and CDR2 is FQGTGA in the germline V gene. The CDR3 spans 13 residues. V lost 5 bases to trimming and J lost 7 bases; unmatched junction nucleotides: 6. Here the CDR3 reads CASSRTGGGEAFF. DNA for the CDR3: TGTGCCAGCAGCCGAACAGGGGGAGGTGAAGCTTTCTTT.

Ten or more counts support this clonotype. At one of its ends the junction is not consistent with the germline gene, which may arise from a read error. The rearrangement links TRBV5-1 to TRBJ1-1; D is unclear. The CDR3 loop spans 14 amino acids. Germline CDR1 SGHRS, CDR2 YFSETQ. The CDR3 is CASSLGFRGTEAFF. For the CDR3, the DNA is TGTGCCAGCAGCTTGGGTTTCCGGGGCACTGAAGCTTTCTTT.

V usage is TRBV7-9 and J usage is TRBJ2-7; TRBD2 is a possible D gene (7 bases). Trimming pared 3 bases from V and 6 bases from J, leaving 15 bases between. This CDR3 comprises 14 residues. Looked up from germline, CDR1 is SEHNR and CDR2 is FQNEAQ (reference sequence). Here the CDR3 reads CASSLGGASLEQYF. The CDR3 coding sequence is TGTGCCAGCAGCTTGGGGGGGGCGTCGCTCGAGCAGTACTTC.

This clonotype was recorded at least ten times. This may be a read error, as it is one base from a much larger clone. This rearrangement joins TRBV2 to TRBJ2-3; the match to TRBD1 covers 10 bases. The CDR3 sequence is 15 residues long. Germline V gives CDR1 SNHLY, CDR2 FYNNEI. Here the CDR3 reads CASSFGTGVADAQYF. The CDR3 DNA is TGTGCCAGCAGCTTCGGGACAGGGGTAGCAGATGCGCAGTATTTT.

The CDR3 DNA sequence: TGTGCCAGCAGCCAGGGACAGAATGGCTACACCTTC. This sequence encodes CASSQGQNGYTF. This chain uses TRBV7-9 with TRBJ1-2; TRBD1 matches at 7 bases. Trimming cost V 5 bases and J 6 bases; bases outside gene matches: 3. The V gene's germline CDR1 is SEHNR and CDR2 FQNEAQ (reference sequence). The CDR3 consists of 12 residues. Combining the CDR3 with reference TRBV7-9 and TRBJ1-2 gives the whole variable domain DTGVSQNPRHKITKRGQNVTFRCDPISEHNRLYWYRQTLGQGPEFLTYFQNEAQLEKSRLLSDRFSAERPKGSFSTLEIQRTEQGDSAMYLCASSQGQNGYTFGSGTRLTVV.

With regard to this clonotype: Just one base apart from a much larger clone, this may be a read error. Because the CDR3 is missing its conserved closing phenylalanine or tryptophan, this is likely a read error. The chain carries TRBV2 and TRBJ1-2; D is possibly TRBD1 (6 bases). Trimming left V 6 bases short and J 6 bases short, with 17 bases between. Germline assignment: CDR1 SNHLY and CDR2 FYNNEI. The CDR3 sequence is 14 residues long. The CDR3 DNA reads TGTGCCAGCAGCTCGTACAGGGAGTCGGATGGCTACACCGTC. Its translation is CASSSYRESDGYTV.